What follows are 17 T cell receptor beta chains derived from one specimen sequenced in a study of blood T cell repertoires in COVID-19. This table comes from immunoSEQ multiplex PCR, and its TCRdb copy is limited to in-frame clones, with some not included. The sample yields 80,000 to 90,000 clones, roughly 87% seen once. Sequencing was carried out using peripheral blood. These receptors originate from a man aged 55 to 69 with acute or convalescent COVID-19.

The CDR3 DNA follows: TGTGCCTGGAGTGAGGGCCTTGGAGGGGGCTACACCTTC. Translated: CAWSEGLGGGYTF. The chain couples TRBV30 to TRBJ1-2; D unclear. Germline V CDR1 and CDR2: GTSNPN, SVGIG (reference sequence). The CDR3 consists of 13 residues. The V end was cut by 1 base, the J end by 8 bases, with 14 bases between. Full variable domain (rest looked up from reference TRBV30 and TRBJ1-2): SQTIHQWPATLVQPVGSPLSLECTVEGTSNPNLYWYRQAAGRGLQLLFYSVGIGQISSEVPQNLSASRPQDRQFILSSKKLLLSDSGFYLCAWSEGLGGGYTFGSGTRLTVV.

The CDR3: CASSLAGLSTDTQYF. In DNA, the CDR3 is TGTGCCAGCAGCTTGGCGGGTTTGAGCACAGATACGCAGTATTTT. The chain is built from TRBV5-4 and TRBJ2-3; D remains ambiguous. This CDR3 comprises 15 residues. Trimming left V 0 bases short and J 0 bases short, with 8 bases between. Germline-derived CDR1 and CDR2 are SGHNT and YYREEE (reference sequence).

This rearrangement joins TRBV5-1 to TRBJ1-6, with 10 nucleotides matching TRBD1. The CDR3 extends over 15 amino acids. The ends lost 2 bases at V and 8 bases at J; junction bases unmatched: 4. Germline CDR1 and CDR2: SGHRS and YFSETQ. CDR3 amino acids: CASSFGGTGDSPLHF. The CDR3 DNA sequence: TGCGCCAGCAGCTTCGGAGGGACAGGGGATTCACCCCTCCACTTT.

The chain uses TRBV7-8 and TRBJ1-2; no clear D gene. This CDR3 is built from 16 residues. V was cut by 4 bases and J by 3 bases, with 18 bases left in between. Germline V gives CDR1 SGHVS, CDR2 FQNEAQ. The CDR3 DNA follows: TGTGCCAGCAGCTCCCGGGGAGCCGGGCAGTACTATGGCTACACCTTC. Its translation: CASSSRGAGQYYGYTF.

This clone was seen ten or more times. The CDR3 coding sequence is TGCGCCAGCAGCTTCTACAGGGGGGAAGGGCAGTTCTTC. It is translated as CASSFYRGEGQFF. The J gene is TRBJ2-1, the V gene TRBV5-1, with 8 bases matching TRBD1. The ends lost 2 bases at V and 12 bases at J; junction bases unmatched: 7. The CDR3 consists of 13 residues. Germline CDR1 and CDR2: SGHRS and YFSETQ.

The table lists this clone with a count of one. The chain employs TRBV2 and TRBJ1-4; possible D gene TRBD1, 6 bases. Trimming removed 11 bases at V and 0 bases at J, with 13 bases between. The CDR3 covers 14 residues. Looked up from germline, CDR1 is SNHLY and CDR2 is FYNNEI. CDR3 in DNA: TGTGCCGGTAGGGGGGGGCCAACTAATGAAAAACTGTTTTTT. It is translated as CAGRGGPTNEKLFF.

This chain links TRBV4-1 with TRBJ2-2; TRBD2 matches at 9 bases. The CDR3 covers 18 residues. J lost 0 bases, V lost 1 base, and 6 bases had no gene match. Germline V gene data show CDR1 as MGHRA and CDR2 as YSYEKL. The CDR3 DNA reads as TGCGCCAGCAGCCAAGTGCCAGCGGGGGGTTCGAACACCGGGGAGCTGTTTTTT. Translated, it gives CASSQVPAGGSNTGELFF.

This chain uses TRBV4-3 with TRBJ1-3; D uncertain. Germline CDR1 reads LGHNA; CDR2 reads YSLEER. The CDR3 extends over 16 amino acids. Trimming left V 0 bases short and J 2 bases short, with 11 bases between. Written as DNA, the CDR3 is TGCGCCAGCAGCCAAGATCCCCCCCCTCCTGGAAACACCATATATTTT. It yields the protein CASSQDPPPPGNTIYF.

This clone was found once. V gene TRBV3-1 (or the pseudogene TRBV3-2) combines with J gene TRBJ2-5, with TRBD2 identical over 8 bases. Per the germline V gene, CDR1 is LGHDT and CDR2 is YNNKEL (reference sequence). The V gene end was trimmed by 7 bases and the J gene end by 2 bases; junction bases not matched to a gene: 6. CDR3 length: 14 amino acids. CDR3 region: CASTPAGGQETQYF. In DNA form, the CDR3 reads TGTGCCAGCACTCCCGCGGGGGGTCAAGAGACCCAGTACTTC.

Written as DNA, the CDR3 is TGCGCCAGCAGCCAGGGGGGCTCTGGAAACACCATATATTTT. Translated: CASSQGGSGNTIYF. V usage is TRBV5-1 and J usage is TRBJ1-3; TRBD1 matches at 7 bases. Per germline, CDR1 SGHRS and CDR2 YFSETQ. The J segment lost 0 bases and the V segment lost 4 bases, leaving 1 base of the junction unmatched. This CDR3 comprises 14 residues. Looking up the rest from reference TRBV5-1 and TRBJ1-3 gives the full variable domain: KAGVTQTPRYLIKTRGQQVTLSCSPISGHRSVSWYQQTPGQGLQFLFEYFSETQRNKGNFPGRFSGRQFSNSRSEMNVSTLELGDSALYLCASSQGGSGNTIYFGEGSWLTVV.

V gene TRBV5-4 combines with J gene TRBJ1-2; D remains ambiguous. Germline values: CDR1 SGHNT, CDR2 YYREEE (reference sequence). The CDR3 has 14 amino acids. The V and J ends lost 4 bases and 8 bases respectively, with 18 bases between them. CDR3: CASSPPVGRGGYTF. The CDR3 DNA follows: TGTGCCAGCAGCCCACCGGTCGGGCGAGGGGGCTACACCTTC.

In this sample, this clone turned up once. The CDR3, as DNA: TGTGCCACCAGCAGAGATGGGGACAGGAACTATGGCTACACCTTC. It encodes CATSRDGDRNYGYTF. The chain employs TRBV15 and TRBJ1-2; 8 bases are shared with TRBD1. Germline loops: CDR1 LNHNV, CDR2 YYDKDF (reference sequence). The CDR3 runs 15 residues. V shed 0 bases and J 2 bases; nucleotides not matched to a gene: 2.

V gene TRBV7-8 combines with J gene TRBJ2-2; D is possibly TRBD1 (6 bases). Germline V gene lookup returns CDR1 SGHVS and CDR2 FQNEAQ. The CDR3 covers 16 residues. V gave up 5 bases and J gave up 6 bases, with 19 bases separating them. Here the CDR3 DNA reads TGTGCCAGCAGCCTACCCGCCGGCAGGGGACCCGGGGAGCTGTTTTTT. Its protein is CASSLPAGRGPGELFF.

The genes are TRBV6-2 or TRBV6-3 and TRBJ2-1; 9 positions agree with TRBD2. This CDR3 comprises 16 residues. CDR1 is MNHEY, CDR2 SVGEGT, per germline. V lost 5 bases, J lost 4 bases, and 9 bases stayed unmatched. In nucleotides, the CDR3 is TGTGCCAGCAGTGGTCAAGCGGGGGGAATTTACAATGAGCAGTTCTTC. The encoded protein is CASSGQAGGIYNEQFF.

CDR3 nucleotide sequence: TGTGCCAGCAGCTTGGGGACAGGGAGGTCAAATGGCTACACCTTC. Amino acid sequence: CASSLGTGRSNGYTF. The V and J genes are TRBV5-6 and TRBJ1-2, with 8 bases matching TRBD1. Germline trimming cut 0 bases from V and 6 bases from J; bases unmatched to any gene: 7. The CDR3 spans 15 residues. CDR1 and CDR2 (germline): SGHDT, YYEEEE.

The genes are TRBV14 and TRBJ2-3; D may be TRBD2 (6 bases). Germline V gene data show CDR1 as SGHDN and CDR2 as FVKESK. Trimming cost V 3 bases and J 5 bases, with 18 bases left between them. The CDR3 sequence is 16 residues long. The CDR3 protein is CASSHQPGRGGDTQYF. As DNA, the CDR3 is TGTGCCAGCAGCCACCAGCCCGGGCGGGGCGGAGATACGCAGTATTTT.

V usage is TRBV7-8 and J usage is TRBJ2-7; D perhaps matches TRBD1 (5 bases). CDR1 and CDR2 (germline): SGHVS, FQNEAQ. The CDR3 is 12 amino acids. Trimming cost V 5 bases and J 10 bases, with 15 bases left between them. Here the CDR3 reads CASSPRVGLQYF. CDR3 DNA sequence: TGTGCCAGCAGCCCCAGGGTAGGATTACAGTACTTC.